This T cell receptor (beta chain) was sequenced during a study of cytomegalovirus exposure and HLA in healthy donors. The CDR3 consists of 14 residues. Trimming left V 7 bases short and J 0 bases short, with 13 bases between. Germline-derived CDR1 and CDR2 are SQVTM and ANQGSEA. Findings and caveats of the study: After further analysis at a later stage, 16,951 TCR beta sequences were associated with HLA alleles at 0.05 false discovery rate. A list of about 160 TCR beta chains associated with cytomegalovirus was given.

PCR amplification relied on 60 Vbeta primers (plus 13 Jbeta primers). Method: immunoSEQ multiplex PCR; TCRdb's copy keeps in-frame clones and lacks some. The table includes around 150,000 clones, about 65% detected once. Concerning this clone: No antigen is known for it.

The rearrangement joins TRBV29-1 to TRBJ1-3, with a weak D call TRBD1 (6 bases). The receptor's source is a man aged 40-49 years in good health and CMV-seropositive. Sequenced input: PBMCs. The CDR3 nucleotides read TGCAGCGGCGAACAGGGCCTCTCTGGAAACACCATATATTTT. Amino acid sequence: CSGEQGLSGNTIYF.